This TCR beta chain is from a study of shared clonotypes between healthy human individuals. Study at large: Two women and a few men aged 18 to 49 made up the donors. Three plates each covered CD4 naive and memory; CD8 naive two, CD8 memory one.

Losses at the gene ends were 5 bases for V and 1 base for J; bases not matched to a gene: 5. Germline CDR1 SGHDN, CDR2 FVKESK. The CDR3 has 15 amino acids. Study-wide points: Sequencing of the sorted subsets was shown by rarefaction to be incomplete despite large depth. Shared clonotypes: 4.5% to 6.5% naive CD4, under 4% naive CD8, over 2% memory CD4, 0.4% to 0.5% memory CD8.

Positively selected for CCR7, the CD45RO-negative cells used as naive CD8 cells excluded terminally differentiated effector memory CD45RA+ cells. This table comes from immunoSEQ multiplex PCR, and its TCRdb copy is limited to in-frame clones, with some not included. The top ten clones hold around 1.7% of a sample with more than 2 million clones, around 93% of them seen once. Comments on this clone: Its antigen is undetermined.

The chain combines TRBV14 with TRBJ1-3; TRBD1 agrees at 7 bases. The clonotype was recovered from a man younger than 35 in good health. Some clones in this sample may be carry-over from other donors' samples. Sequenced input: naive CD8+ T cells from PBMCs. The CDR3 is CASSGDRRSGNTIYF. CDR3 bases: TGTGCCAGCAGCGGGGACAGAAGATCTGGAAACACCATATATTTT.